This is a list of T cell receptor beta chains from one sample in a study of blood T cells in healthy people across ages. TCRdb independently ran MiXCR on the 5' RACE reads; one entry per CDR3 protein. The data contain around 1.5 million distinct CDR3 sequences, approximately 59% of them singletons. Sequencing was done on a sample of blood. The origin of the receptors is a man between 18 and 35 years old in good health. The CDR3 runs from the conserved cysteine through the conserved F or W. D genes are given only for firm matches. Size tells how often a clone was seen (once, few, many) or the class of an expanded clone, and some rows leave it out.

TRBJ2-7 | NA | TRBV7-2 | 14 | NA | CASSLAVTGYEQYF | TGTGCCAGCAGCTTAGCCGTGACGGGTTACGAGCAGTACTTC
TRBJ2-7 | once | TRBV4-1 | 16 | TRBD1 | CASSQEQGQGMSEQYF | TGCGCCAGCAGCCAGGAGCAGGGACAGGGTATGAGCGAGCAGTACTTC
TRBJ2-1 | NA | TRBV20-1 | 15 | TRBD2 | CSARVSGRAGGEQFF | TGCAGTGCTAGAGTAAGCGGGAGGGCCGGTGGTGAGCAGTTCTTC
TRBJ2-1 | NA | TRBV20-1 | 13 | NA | CSFVGGSNNEQFF | TGCAGCTTTGTAGGTGGGAGCAACAATGAGCAGTTCTTC
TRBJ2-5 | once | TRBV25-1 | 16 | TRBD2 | CASSELAGEADNEQYF | TGTGCCAGCAGTGAGTTAGCGGGAGAGGCCGACAATGAGCAGTACTTC
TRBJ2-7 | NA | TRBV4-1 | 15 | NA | CASSQGGLTTYEQYF | TGCGCCAGCAGCCAAGGGGGACTCACCACCTACGAGCAGTACTTC
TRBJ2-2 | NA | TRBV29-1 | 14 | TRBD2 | CSVLGGRVAGELFF | TGCAGCGTTCTCGGCGGGAGAGTGGCCGGGGAGCTGTTTTTT
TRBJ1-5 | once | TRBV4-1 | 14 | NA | CASSQDHRYQPQHF | TGCGCCAGCAGCCAAGATCACAGATATCAGCCCCAGCATTTT
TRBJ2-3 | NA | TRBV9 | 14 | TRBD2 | CASRSLAGTDTQYF | TGTGCCAGCAGAAGCCTAGCGGGCACAGATACGCAGTATTTT
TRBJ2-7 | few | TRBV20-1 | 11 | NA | CSARGFYEQYF | TGCAGTGCCCGAGGATTCTACGAGCAGTACTTC
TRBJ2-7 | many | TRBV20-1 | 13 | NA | CSASDGQSYEQYF | TGCAGTGCTAGTGACGGCCAGTCCTACGAGCAGTACTTC
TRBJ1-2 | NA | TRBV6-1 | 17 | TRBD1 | CASYHADGTVANYGYTF | TGTGCCAGTTATCATGCCGACGGGACAGTCGCTAACTATGGCTACACCTTC
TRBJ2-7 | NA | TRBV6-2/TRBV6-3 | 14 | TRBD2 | CASMGTSGTYEQYF | TGTGCCAGCATGGGGACTAGCGGTACCTACGAGCAGTACTTC
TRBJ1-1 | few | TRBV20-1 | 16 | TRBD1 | CSARDLDQGENTEAFF | TGCAGTGCTAGAGATCTCGACCAGGGGGAGAACACTGAAGCTTTCTTT
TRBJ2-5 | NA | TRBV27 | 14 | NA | CASSSSGGSETQYF | TGTGCCAGCAGTTCCTCAGGGGGGAGCGAGACCCAGTACTTC
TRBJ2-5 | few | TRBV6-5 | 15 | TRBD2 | CASRRAGGLGETQYF | TGTGCCAGCAGAAGAGCGGGGGGGCTCGGAGAGACCCAGTACTTC
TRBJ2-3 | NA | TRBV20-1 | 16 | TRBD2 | CSASRLAGTTTDTQYF | TGCAGTGCTAGTCGTCTAGCGGGAACCACCACAGATACGCAGTATTTT
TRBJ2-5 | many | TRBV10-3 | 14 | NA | CASPGTASGETQYF | TGTGCCTCCCCGGGTACGGCCTCAGGAGAGACCCAGTACTTC
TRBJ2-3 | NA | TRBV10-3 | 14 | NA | CAIRAGRAADTQYF | TGTGCCATCAGGGCGGGGAGAGCGGCAGATACGCAGTATTTT
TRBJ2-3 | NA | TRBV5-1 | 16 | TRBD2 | CASSSEGSGGIDTQYF | TGCGCCAGCAGCTCTGAGGGTAGCGGGGGAATAGATACGCAGTATTTT
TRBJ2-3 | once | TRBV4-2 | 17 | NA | CASSQEVPTTLTDTQYF | TGTGCCAGCAGCCAGGAGGTTCCGACAACCCTCACAGATACGCAGTATTTT
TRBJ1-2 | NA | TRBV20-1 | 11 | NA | CSAKMAGGYTF | TGCAGTGCCAAGATGGCTGGGGGCTACACCTTC
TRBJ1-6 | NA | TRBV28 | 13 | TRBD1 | CASSDREYSPLHF | TGTGCCAGCAGTGACAGGGAGTATTCACCCCTCCACTTT
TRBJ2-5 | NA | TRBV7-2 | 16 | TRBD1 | CASSYRDSIAQGTQYF | TGTGCCAGCAGCTACCGGGACAGTATTGCTCAAGGGACCCAGTACTTC
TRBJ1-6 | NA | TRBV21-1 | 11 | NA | CASSANSPLHF | TGTGCCAGCAGCGCAAATTCACCCCTCCACTTT
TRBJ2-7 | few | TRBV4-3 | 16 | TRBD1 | CASSQSTGGLSYEQYF | TGCGCCAGCAGCCAGTCGACAGGGGGCCTCTCCTACGAGCAGTACTTC
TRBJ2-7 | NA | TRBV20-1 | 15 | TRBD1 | CSASAAPGQAYEQYF | TGCAGTGCTAGTGCAGCGCCCGGACAGGCCTACGAGCAGTACTTC
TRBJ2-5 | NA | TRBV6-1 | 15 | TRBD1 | CASSQGTGSQETQYF | TGTGCCAGCAGTCAAGGGACAGGGTCGCAAGAGACCCAGTACTTC
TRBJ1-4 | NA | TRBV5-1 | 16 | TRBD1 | CASSPTPGGGGEKLFF | TGCGCCAGCAGCCCGACTCCAGGGGGAGGAGGAGAAAAACTGTTTTTT
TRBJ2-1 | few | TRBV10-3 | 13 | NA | CAISDEGYNEQFF | TGTGCCATCAGTGATGAGGGCTACAATGAGCAGTTCTTC
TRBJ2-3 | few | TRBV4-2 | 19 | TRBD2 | CASSQDPLAGRPTTDTQYF | TGTGCCAGCAGCCAAGATCCTCTAGCGGGAAGGCCCACGACAGATACGCAGTATTTT
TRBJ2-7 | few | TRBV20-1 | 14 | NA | CSAERTFGAYEQYF | TGCAGTGCGGAGAGGACCTTTGGGGCCTACGAGCAGTACTTC
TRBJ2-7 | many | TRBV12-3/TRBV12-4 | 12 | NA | CASSFTGYEQYF | TGTGCCAGCAGTTTTACAGGCTACGAGCAGTACTTC
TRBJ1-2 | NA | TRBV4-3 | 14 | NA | CASSPRAASYGYTF | TGCGCCAGCAGTCCCCGGGCAGCCAGCTATGGCTACACCTTC
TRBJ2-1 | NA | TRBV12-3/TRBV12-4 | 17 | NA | CASRSLVGRRSYNEQFF | TGTGCCAGCAGATCCCTCGTCGGCAGACGCTCCTACAATGAGCAGTTCTTC
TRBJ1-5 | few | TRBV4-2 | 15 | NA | CASSQAAHYNQPQHF | TGTGCCAGCAGCCAAGCGGCACACTATAATCAGCCCCAGCATTTT
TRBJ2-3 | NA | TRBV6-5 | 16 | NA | CASSYRPLTAQDTQYF | TGTGCCAGCAGTTATAGACCTCTTACGGCGCAAGATACGCAGTATTTT
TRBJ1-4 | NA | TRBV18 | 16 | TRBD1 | CASSPRGGGGGEKLFF | TGTGCCAGCTCACCACGAGGAGGGGGCGGGGGCGAAAAACTGTTTTTT
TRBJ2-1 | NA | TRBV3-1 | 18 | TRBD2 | CASSPKGLAYFSYNEQFF | TGTGCCAGCAGCCCTAAGGGACTAGCGTACTTCTCCTACAATGAGCAGTTCTTC
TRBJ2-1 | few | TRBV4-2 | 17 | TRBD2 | CASSQEASGGSYNEQFF | TGTGCCAGCAGCCAAGAGGCATCGGGGGGGTCCTACAATGAGCAGTTCTTC
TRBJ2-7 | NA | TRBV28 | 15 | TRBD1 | CASSSRTGGAYEQYF | TGTGCCAGCAGTTCCAGGACAGGGGGGGCCTACGAGCAGTACTTC
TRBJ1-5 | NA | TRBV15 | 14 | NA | CATATGYSNQPQHF | TGTGCCACAGCGACAGGTTATAGCAATCAGCCCCAGCATTTT
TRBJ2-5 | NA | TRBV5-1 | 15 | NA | CASSFGGDYQETQYF | TGCGCCAGCAGCTTTGGAGGGGACTACCAAGAGACCCAGTACTTC
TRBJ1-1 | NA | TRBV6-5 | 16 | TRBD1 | CASIPGQGERGTEAFF | TGTGCCAGCATACCTGGACAGGGAGAACGGGGGACTGAAGCTTTCTTT
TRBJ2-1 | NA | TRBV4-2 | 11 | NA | CASNLGNEQFF | TGTGCCAGTAACCTGGGCAATGAGCAGTTCTTC
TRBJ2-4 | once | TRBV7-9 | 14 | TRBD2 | CASSYPGLDAKQYF | TGTGCCAGCAGCTACCCGGGACTAGACGCCAAGCAGTACTTC
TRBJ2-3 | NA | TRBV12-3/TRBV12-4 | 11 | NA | CAVSTADTQYF | TGTGCCGTATCAACAGCAGATACGCAGTATTTT
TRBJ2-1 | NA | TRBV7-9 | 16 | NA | CASTPLGGRETNEQFF | TGTGCCAGCACTCCACTAGGTGGGCGGGAAACGAATGAGCAGTTCTTC
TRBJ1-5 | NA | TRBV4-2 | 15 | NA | CASSPEFQGNQPQHF | TGTGCCAGCAGCCCCGAATTTCAGGGAAATCAGCCCCAGCATTTT
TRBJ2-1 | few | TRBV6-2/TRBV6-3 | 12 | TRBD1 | CASRLTGGEQFF | TGTGCCAGCAGGCTAACAGGGGGCGAGCAGTTCTTC
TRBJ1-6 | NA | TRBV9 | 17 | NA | CASSPNPVGQTNSPLHF | TGTGCCAGCAGCCCTAATCCAGTTGGACAGACTAATTCACCCCTCCACTTT
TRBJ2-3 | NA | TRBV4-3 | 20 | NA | CASSQDLGRGEGGSTDTQYF | TGCGCCAGCAGCCAAGATCTTGGGCGCGGGGAGGGGGGTAGCACAGATACGCAGTATTTT
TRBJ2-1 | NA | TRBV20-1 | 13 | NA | CSARAVRGNEQFF | TGCAGTGCTAGAGCCGTTAGGGGAAATGAGCAGTTCTTC
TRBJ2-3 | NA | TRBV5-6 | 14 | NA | CASTIWGETDTQYF | TGTGCCAGCACCATATGGGGGGAGACAGATACGCAGTATTTT
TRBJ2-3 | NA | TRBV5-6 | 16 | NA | CASSFPPTYSEDTQYF | TGTGCCAGCAGCTTCCCTCCGACGTATTCGGAAGATACGCAGTATTTT
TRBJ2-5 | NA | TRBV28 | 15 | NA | CANRHILRAQETQYF | TGTGCCAACAGACACATCCTCCGGGCCCAAGAGACCCAGTACTTC